This TCR beta chain was identified during a study of cytomegalovirus exposure and HLA in healthy donors (TCRdb year 2017). The study in broad terms: An earlier analysis of approximately 550 of the donors reported 250 to 350 Gb of sequence data and 117 million unique TCR beta sequences from 190 million or so T cells. About 300 gigabases of sequencing data and 70 million to 100 million unique TCR sequences were included in an early release covering over 600 HLA-typed donors. Among the roughly 400 genotyped donors, more than 70% belonged to the genetic ancestry cluster associated with self-reported Caucasian donors. The aim of the study was to test whether cataloging public T cell receptors could identify signatures of past pathogen exposure. The study profiled the T cell repertoires of some 610 subjects by immunosequencing and related them to cytomegalovirus serostatus. A separate validation cohort of 100 to 150 different subjects was used in addition to the 666-subject first cohort. The study combined high-throughput TCR immunosequencing, statistical association of individual TCRs with disease status, and machine learning to predict cytomegalovirus infection status. In a later analysis, previously published TCR beta repertoires from 666 donors were re-analyzed and high-resolution HLA genotyping was added so that TCR occurrence patterns could be studied. In the later analysis, no new phenotypic data were used to find candidate immune exposures; instead, reliance was placed on TCR beta sequences and their occurrence across donors. In an earlier analysis of 587 of the donors, high-throughput TCR beta sequencing was used to judge whether each TCR beta V gene segment behaved as functional or pseudogenic. Donor age, sex, ethnicity and CMV serostatus were collected together with the repertoire data. In a later genetic analysis, genome-wide SNP genotypes for about three fifths of the 666 donors were used, and that subset was treated as a discovery cohort. Every discovery cohort repertoire had been produced on one sequencing platform. Both class I and class II loci were covered by HLA typing, at four-digit resolution. The number of donors typed differed by locus, with roughly 620-630 for A, B, C, DRB1 and DQB1, around 520 for DQA1, some 570 for DPA1, and over 400 for DPB1. Roughly five DR-DQ haplotypes were handled as single units for association and clustering, since linkage in the cohort was strong. Among around 400 genotyped donors of the cohort, an average of roughly 230,000 unique TCR beta nucleotide sequences was sequenced per donor, of which about 20% were non-productive.

Library prep was done by the immunoSEQ multiplex PCR assay. The multiplex PCR relied on a mix of 60 forward primers for TCR Vbeta segments and 13 reverse primers for TCR Jbeta segments. The CDR3 region of rearranged TCR beta genes was amplified from genomic DNA by a multiplex PCR assay. The Illumina HiSeq System was used to sequence the amplified TCR beta libraries as 87-base-pair reads. Per the original workflow: A later analysis tallied around 80 million unique TCR beta chains across the 610 or so repertoires, and about 10 million of those chains were shared by two or more donors. A nearest-neighbor algorithm error-corrected the raw reads and collapsed the reads into unique sequences, merging closely related sequences to remove PCR and sequencing errors. CDR3 sequences were aligned to IMGT reference sequences to assign V, D and J gene segments. For a sequence to be retained, a match of at least six nucleotides was required to both a V gene segment and a J gene segment. A rearrangement counted as productive if the CDR3 had no stop codons and remained in frame with V and J, and every other rearrangement counted as non-productive. Following IMGT convention, CDR3 was defined as the stretch from the second conserved V-encoded cysteine up to the conserved J-encoded phenylalanine. Sequences without an unambiguous match to a single V gene segment were excluded from the earlier analysis of a few hundred of the donors. An earlier analysis of a few hundred of the donors called V segments functional above 56.7% productive rearrangements and segregating when the between-donor standard deviation exceeded 5%. A statistical classification framework was built for diagnosing cytomegalovirus status from the catalog of TCR beta chain sequences. In a later analysis, TCR nucleotide sequences were compared against IMGT/GENE-DB human TR gene sequences so that V and J genes could be assigned. A later analysis assigned CDR3 sequences and most-parsimonious VDJ recombination scenarios with the TCRdist pipeline. In a later analysis, each TCR beta chain was defined by its CDR3 amino acid sequence together with its V-gene family, and reads lacking a unique V-gene family were excluded. In a later analysis, approximately 590 highly shared, low-generation-probability nucleotide sequences were removed to address suspected cross-contamination and a sequencing artifact. In a later analysis, a clonal expansion index for each public chain was calculated from normalized within-repertoire ranks of inferred template counts. In a later analysis, generation probabilities were computed with a VDJ recombination model fitted to out-of-frame rearrangements, and the resulting probabilities were checked against IGoR. In a later analysis, TCR-TCR, TCR-HLA and TCR-CMV co-occurrence was scored with hypergeometric tests, and a repertoire-size bias correction was applied to TCR pairs. In a later analysis, false discovery rates were estimated by permuting HLA or CMV assignments 20 times. A later analysis grouped co-occurring TCRs with DBSCAN, adding TCRdist sequence similarity when clustering within HLA-allele-positive subsets. Repertoires with fewer than 30,000 or more than 120,000 public chains were left out of co-occurrence clustering, as were a handful of repertoires with anomalous nucleotide sharing. Not all clones reach the TCRdb copy of this immuneACCESS table, which keeps in-frame sequences only. Checked studies attribute under half of the gap to unresolved V genes and leave the rest unexplained. That table gives V, J and clone size, and the DNA gave D and trimming. The table for this sample records tens of thousands of clones. The biggest ten clones account for 15% of the sample.

The research as a whole found: Compared with the approximately 720-donor mean, donors in an Asian-associated ancestry cluster had fewer N-insertions in productive TCRs, according to a later genetic analysis. The presence/absence analyses assumed that sequencing depth was roughly uniform across donors, and that assumption may not be true. Because the 87-base-pair reads could not distinguish some IMGT-functional V segments, including TRBV6-2 and TRBV6-3, those segments were excluded. Only TCR beta chains were sequenced in this cohort, and the absence of alpha or paired-chain data limited detectable features. According to a later analysis, most CMV-associated TCR beta chains appeared to be HLA-restricted, and the HLA associations seemed to be driven largely by CMV exposure. A later analysis found that HLA-associated TCR beta chains were more clonally expanded and had lower generation probabilities than equally common non-associated chains. CMV serostatus was the only immune exposure information available for the cohort. V-gene and J-gene trimming of TCR beta chains was associated with a missense DCLRE1C variant in a later genetic analysis, and the association was replicated in an independent cohort. In an earlier analysis of roughly 500 of the donors, most TCR beta V segments appeared in productive rearrangements about 87% or about 30% of the time, broadly matching IMGT annotations. In both the original and validation cohorts, the classifier was reported to diagnose cytomegalovirus status with high specificity and sensitivity. A further reported finding was that TCR beta sequences accurately predicted the HLA-A and HLA-B alleles for most subjects in the first cohort. A later analysis found that TCR association rates varied across HLA loci, with DRB1 alleles showing the most associated TCRs and HLA-C alleles the fewest. When HLA alleles, especially DR and DQ, strongly co-occurred, attributing TCR associations to individual alleles was difficult. In vitro tests confirmed that a few of the cytomegalovirus-associated TCR beta chains recognize cytomegalovirus antigens. At a false discovery rate of 0.05, a later analysis linked about 17,000 TCR beta sequences to specific HLA alleles. Across donors, most TCR sequences were observed very rarely, whereas some public TCRs were present in many individuals. Because counts were too low, seventeen rarely observed V segments, including chromosome 9 orphons, were excluded from the earlier analysis of fewer than 650 of the donors. The authors suggested that the approach could potentially be generalized to other disease states and immunological phenotypes. The study gave a list of some 150 TCR beta chains associated with cytomegalovirus. Because HLA typing was unavailable for some donors at each locus, only the typed subset was used in association tests. Linkage disequilibrium might explain the correlated functional status among segregating V segments, but an unknown experimental factor could not be ruled out. A later analysis reported that several top co-occurrence clusters appeared linked to parvovirus B19, influenza, CMV and Epstein-Barr virus. A group of highly shared sequence variants was considered likely to be a technical artifact of the sequencing pipeline.

Points on this clone: The clone's antigen remains unknown.

In total, approximately 690 healthy bone marrow donors made up the cohort. All cohort members were sampled while nominally healthy, although unrecorded immune exposures were likely present. The donor tested CMV seropositive and was one of the 289 seropositive cohort members. A peripheral blood sample was collected from each donor, and TCR beta sequencing was performed on peripheral blood mononuclear cells. The Qiagen DNeasy Blood Extraction Kit was used to extract genomic DNA from the blood cell samples. V drops 4 bases and J drops 11 bases, leaving 10 bases in between. The CDR3 holds 11 amino acids from the cysteine to the phenylalanine. Only the CDR3 part of the read is kept: 33 bases, read in frame from the first base. Per the germline V gene (reference sequence), LNHDA is the CDR1 and SQIVND is the CDR2.

The V gene is TRBV19 and the J gene is TRBJ2-3; TRBD1 is a weak D gene call, 6 bases matching. Material for sequencing was PBMCs. This TCR was recovered from a man aged 45 to 65 in good health and CMV-seropositive. The CDR3 protein: CASSNRDKQYF. Here is the DNA: TGTGCCAGTAGTAACCGGGACAAGCAGTATTTT.